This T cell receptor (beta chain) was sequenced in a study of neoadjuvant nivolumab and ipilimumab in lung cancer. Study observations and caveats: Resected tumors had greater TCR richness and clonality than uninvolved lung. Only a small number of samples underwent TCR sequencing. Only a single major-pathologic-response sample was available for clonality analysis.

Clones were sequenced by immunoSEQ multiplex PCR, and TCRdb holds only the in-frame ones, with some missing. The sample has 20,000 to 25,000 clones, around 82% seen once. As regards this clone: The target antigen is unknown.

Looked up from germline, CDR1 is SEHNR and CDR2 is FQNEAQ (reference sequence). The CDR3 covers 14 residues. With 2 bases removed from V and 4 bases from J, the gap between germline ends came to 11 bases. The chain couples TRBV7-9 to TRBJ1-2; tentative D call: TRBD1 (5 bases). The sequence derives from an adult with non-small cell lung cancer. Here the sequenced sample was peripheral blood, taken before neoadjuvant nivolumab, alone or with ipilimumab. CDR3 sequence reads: CASSLKGVSYGYTF. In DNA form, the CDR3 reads TGTGCCAGCAGCTTAAAAGGGGTGAGCTATGGCTACACCTTC.